The rows below give T cell receptor beta chains drawn from one sample of a study of blood T cell repertoires in COVID-19. Assay: immunoSEQ multiplex PCR; the TCRdb copy retains only in-frame clones and omits some. The data show about 270,000 clones, roughly 86% seen once. Sequenced sample: peripheral blood. Receptors were obtained from a man aged 40-50 years with active or convalescent COVID-19. CDR3s include the opening cysteine and the closing phenylalanine or tryptophan. Each record gives: clone size, J gene, V gene, D gene, CDR3 protein, CDR3 DNA. The D gene is left open where the match is weak. For some rows the clone size is stated as once, few or many, or as a class when expanded; others skip it.

once | TRBJ2-1 | TRBV2 | . | CASSEGQSSYNEQFF | TGTGCCAGCAGTGAGGGGCAGAGCTCCTACAATGAGCAGTTCTTC
. | TRBJ2-2 | TRBV13 | TRBD1 | CASSSPAFQGAGTGELFF | TGTGCCAGCAGCTCCCCAGCATTCCAGGGGGCGGGCACCGGGGAGCTGTTTTTT
. | TRBJ2-1 | TRBV24-1 | . | CATSDLGEGLDEQFF | TGTGCCACCAGTGATTTGGGAGAGGGATTGGATGAGCAGTTCTTC
once | TRBJ1-1 | TRBV5-6 | . | CASIEQGRGTEAFF | TGTGCCAGCATCGAACAGGGACGAGGCACTGAAGCTTTCTTT
. | TRBJ2-4 | TRBV11-3 | TRBD2 | CASSFRLAGGRNIQYF | TGTGCCAGCAGCTTCAGACTAGCGGGGGGCCGAAACATTCAGTACTTC
. | TRBJ2-3 | TRBV6-5 | . | CASSSPFMDTQYF | TGTGCCAGCAGCTCCCCCTTTATGGATACGCAGTATTTT
once | TRBJ2-1 | TRBV19 | . | CASSMHSDLSYNEQFF | TGTGCCAGTAGTATGCACTCCGATCTCTCCTACAATGAGCAGTTCTTC
few | TRBJ1-3 | TRBV11-2 | . | CASSFGGQSNSGNTIYF | TGTGCCAGCAGCTTTGGAGGACAGTCTAACTCTGGAAACACCATATATTTT
. | TRBJ2-5 | TRBV30 | TRBD1 | CASARQGSEETQYF | TGTGCCTCCGCCAGACAGGGGAGTGAAGAGACCCAGTACTTC
. | TRBJ1-1 | TRBV5-1 | . | CASSLARLMNTEAFF | TGCGCCAGCAGCTTGGCCCGACTGATGAACACTGAAGCTTTCTTT
few | TRBJ1-5 | TRBV6-5 | TRBD1 | CASSPTGFSNQPQHF | TGTGCCAGCAGCCCGACAGGGTTTAGCAATCAGCCCCAGCATTTT
. | TRBJ2-2 | TRBV19 | TRBD2 | CASSSGGSTGELFF | TGTGCCAGTAGTTCGGGGGGGTCCACCGGGGAGCTGTTTTTT
. | TRBJ1-6 | TRBV5-4 | TRBD1 | CASSLGTGSNSPLHF | TGTGCCAGCAGCTTGGGGACAGGGTCCAATTCACCCCTCCACTTT
. | TRBJ1-4 | TRBV28 | . | CASSLGGLEEKLFF | TGTGCCAGCAGTTTAGGGGGACTCGAGGAAAAACTGTTTTTT
. | TRBJ2-1 | TRBV11-3 | . | CASSITRLNEQFF | TGTGCCAGCAGCATCACTAGGCTCAATGAGCAGTTCTTC
. | TRBJ2-5 | TRBV3-1/TRBV3-2 | TRBD2 | CASSLGREETQYF | TGTGCCAGCAGTTTGGGGCGGGAGGAGACCCAGTACTTC
. | TRBJ1-2 | TRBV28 | . | CASSLGGQPNYGYTF | TGTGCCAGCAGTTTAGGGGGACAACCTAACTATGGCTACACCTTC
. | TRBJ1-2 | TRBV7-9 | . | CASTNGGGYTF | TGTGCCAGCACTAATGGAGGGGGCTACACCTTC
. | TRBJ2-1 | TRBV19 | TRBD2 | CASTTRLKFWTSGVYNEQFF | TGTGCCAGTACCACGCGCTTAAAATTTTGGACTAGCGGAGTATACAATGAGCAGTTCTTC
. | TRBJ2-7 | TRBV29-1 | . | CSADGGPTYEQYF | TGCAGCGCTGACGGGGGGCCTACCTACGAGCAGTACTTC
. | TRBJ1-2 | TRBV27 | . | CASSGESSNYGYTF | TGTGCCAGCAGTGGAGAGAGTAGTAACTATGGCTACACCTTC
. | TRBJ2-3 | TRBV28 | TRBD2 | CASSPPGGTDTQYF | TGTGCCAGCAGCCCCCCGGGGGGTACGGATACGCAGTATTTT
. | TRBJ1-4 | TRBV19 | . | CASRRAGEKLFF | TGTGCCAGTAGGCGGGCTGGGGAAAAACTGTTTTTT
once | TRBJ2-5 | TRBV4-1 | . | CASSQYPRRGQPGTQYF | TGCGCCAGCAGCCAATACCCCCGGAGGGGTCAACCAGGGACCCAGTACTTC
. | TRBJ1-4 | TRBV30 | . | CAWSERGISEKLFF | TGTGCCTGGAGTGAGAGGGGGATTAGTGAAAAACTGTTTTTT
. | TRBJ2-1 | TRBV3-1/TRBV3-2 | . | CASSPETAGPAGYEQFF | TGTGCCAGCAGCCCCGAGACCGCGGGACCCGCGGGGTATGAGCAGTTCTTC
. | TRBJ1-4 | TRBV6-5 | TRBD1 | CASSYQTGQGNEKLFF | TGTGCCAGCAGTTACCAAACGGGACAGGGAAATGAAAAACTGTTTTTT
. | TRBJ1-1 | TRBV6-5 | TRBD1 | CASSYYVQGTTEAFF | TGTGCCAGCAGTTACTATGTACAGGGGACCACTGAAGCTTTCTTT
. | TRBJ2-1 | TRBV14 | TRBD2 | CASSQEGGRGLRFF | TGTGCCAGCAGCCAAGAGGGCGGGAGGGGGCTTCGGTTCTTC
. | TRBJ2-1 | TRBV20-1 | TRBD2 | CSASDSRTSGGYNEQFF | TGCAGTGCTAGTGACTCGAGGACTAGCGGGGGCTATAATGAGCAGTTCTTC
. | TRBJ1-3 | TRBV6-1 | . | CASSEAGGNTIYF | TGTGCCAGCAGTGAGGCCGGGGGAAACACCATATATTTT
. | TRBJ2-5 | TRBV2 | . | CASSERGRGETQYF | TGTGCCAGCAGTGAGCGGGGGCGGGGGGAGACCCAGTACTTC
once | TRBJ1-1 | TRBV3-1/TRBV3-2 | . | CASSHNDRTTEAFF | TGTGCCAGCAGCCACAATGACAGGACCACTGAAGCTTTCTTT
. | TRBJ2-4 | TRBV19 | . | CASSQGGSAKNIQYF | TGTGCCAGTAGCCAGGGAGGTTCGGCCAAAAACATTCAGTACTTC
. | TRBJ2-2 | TRBV3-1/TRBV3-2 | . | CASGQSNTGELFF | TGTGCCAGCGGGCAATCGAACACCGGGGAGCTGTTTTTT
. | TRBJ2-7 | TRBV6-1 | . | CASSEGLGGSWNYEQYF | TGTGCCAGCAGTGAAGGTCTGGGGGGATCTTGGAACTACGAGCAGTACTTC
. | TRBJ2-3 | TRBV5-6 | TRBD1 | CASSFQQGARDTQYF | TGTGCCAGCAGCTTCCAACAGGGGGCAAGAGATACGCAGTATTTT
. | TRBJ2-5 | TRBV11-3 | . | CASSSDGVTETQYF | TGTGCCAGCAGTTCAGACGGAGTGACGGAGACCCAGTACTTC
. | TRBJ1-2 | TRBV5-1 | . | CASSSGIKGDGYTF | TGCGCCAGCAGCTCTGGGATTAAGGGGGATGGCTACACCTTC
. | TRBJ1-1 | TRBV11-3 | . | CASTGDRSNTEAFF | TGTGCCAGCACGGGGGACCGTTCCAACACTGAAGCTTTCTTT
. | TRBJ1-5 | TRBV29-1 | . | CSVVEGKPNQPQHF | TGCAGCGTTGTGGAGGGGAAGCCCAATCAGCCCCAGCATTTT
. | TRBJ2-1 | TRBV6-5 | TRBD2 | CASNLLAGGVEQFF | TGTGCCAGCAACCTTCTAGCGGGGGGGGTTGAGCAGTTCTTC
once | TRBJ1-1 | TRBV6-1 | . | CASQPGGTEAFF | TGTGCCAGCCAGCCGGGGGGAACTGAAGCTTTCTTT
. | TRBJ1-1 | TRBV19 | . | CASSMGPGLEAFF | TGTGCCAGTAGTATGGGGCCAGGGCTTGAAGCTTTCTTT
. | TRBJ2-1 | TRBV5-4 | . | CASSLSGFGNEQFF | TGTGCCAGCAGCTTGTCTGGTTTCGGCAATGAGCAGTTCTTC
. | TRBJ1-2 | TRBV18 | . | CASSAKTDNYGYTF | TGTGCCAGCTCGGCGAAAACAGATAACTATGGCTACACCTTC
. | TRBJ2-7 | TRBV3-1/TRBV3-2 | . | CASSQGGGVEGYEQYF | TGTGCCAGCAGCCAAGGGGGCGGGGTCGAAGGTTACGAGCAGTACTTC
. | TRBJ2-2 | TRBV10-1 | TRBD2 | CASSESLAGEAGELFF | TGCGCCAGCAGTGAGTCCCTAGCGGGAGAAGCCGGGGAGCTGTTTTTT
. | TRBJ1-5 | TRBV5-5 | TRBD1 | CASSRGQPNQPQHF | TGTGCCAGCAGCAGGGGACAGCCAAATCAGCCCCAGCATTTT
. | TRBJ2-7 | TRBV28 | TRBD2 | CASSFPGGNYEQYF | TGTGCCAGCAGTTTCCCCGGGGGGAACTACGAGCAGTACTTC
. | TRBJ2-7 | TRBV6-5 | TRBD2 | CASRGGGRGLFEQYF | TGTGCCAGCAGAGGAGGAGGGAGGGGTCTTTTTGAGCAGTACTTC
. | TRBJ2-5 | TRBV6-5 | TRBD1 | CASSPTGEETQYF | TGTGCCAGCAGTCCGACAGGGGAAGAGACCCAGTACTTC
. | TRBJ2-1 | TRBV5-4 | . | CASSLRTTYNEQFF | TGTGCCAGCAGCTTACGGACTACCTACAATGAGCAGTTCTTC
. | TRBJ1-6 | TRBV7-3 | . | CASSLSPPPDSPLHF | TGTGCCAGCAGCTTAAGCCCACCCCCGGATTCACCCCTCCACTTT